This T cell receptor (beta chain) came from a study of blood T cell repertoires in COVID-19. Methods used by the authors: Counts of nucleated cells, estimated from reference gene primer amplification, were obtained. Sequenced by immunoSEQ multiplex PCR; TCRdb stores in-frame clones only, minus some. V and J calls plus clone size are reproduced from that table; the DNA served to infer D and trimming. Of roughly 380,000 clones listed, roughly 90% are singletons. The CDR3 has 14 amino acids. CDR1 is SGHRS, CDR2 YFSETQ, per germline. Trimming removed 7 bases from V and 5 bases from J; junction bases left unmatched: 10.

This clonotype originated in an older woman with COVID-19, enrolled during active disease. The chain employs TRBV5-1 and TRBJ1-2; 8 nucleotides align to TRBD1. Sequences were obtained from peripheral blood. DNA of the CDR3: TGCGCCAGCGGATCTGGACAGGGTAATTATGGCTACACCTTC. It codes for CASGSGQGNYGYTF. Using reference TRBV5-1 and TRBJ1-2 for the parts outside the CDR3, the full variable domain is KAGVTQTPRYLIKTRGQQVTLSCSPISGHRSVSWYQQTPGQGLQFLFEYFSETQRNKGNFPGRFSGRQFSNSRSEMNVSTLELGDSALYLCASGSGQGNYGYTFGSGTRLTVV.